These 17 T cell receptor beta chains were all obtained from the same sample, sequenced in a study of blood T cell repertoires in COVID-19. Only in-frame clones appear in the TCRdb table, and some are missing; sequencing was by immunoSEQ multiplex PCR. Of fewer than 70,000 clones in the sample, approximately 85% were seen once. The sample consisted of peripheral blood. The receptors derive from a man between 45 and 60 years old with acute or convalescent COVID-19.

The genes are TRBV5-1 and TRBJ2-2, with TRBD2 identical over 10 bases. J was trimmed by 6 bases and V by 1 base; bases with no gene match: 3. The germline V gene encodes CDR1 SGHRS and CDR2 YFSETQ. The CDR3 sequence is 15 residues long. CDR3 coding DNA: TGCGCCAGCAGCTTGCTAGCGGGGGAGGCCGGGGAGCTGTTTTTT. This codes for CASSLLAGEAGELFF.

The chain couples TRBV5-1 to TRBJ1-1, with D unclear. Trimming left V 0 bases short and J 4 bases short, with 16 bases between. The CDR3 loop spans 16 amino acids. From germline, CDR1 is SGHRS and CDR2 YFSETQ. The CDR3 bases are TGCGCCAGCAGCTTGGATCGGCCCTCACTAGGCACTGAAGCTTTCTTT. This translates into CASSLDRPSLGTEAFF.

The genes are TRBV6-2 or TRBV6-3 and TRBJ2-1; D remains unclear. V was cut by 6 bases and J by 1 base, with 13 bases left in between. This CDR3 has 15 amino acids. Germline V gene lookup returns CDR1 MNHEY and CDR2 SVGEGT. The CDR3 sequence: CASSQRGWSYNEQFF. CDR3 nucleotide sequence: TGTGCCAGCAGCCAAAGAGGTTGGTCCTACAATGAGCAGTTCTTC.

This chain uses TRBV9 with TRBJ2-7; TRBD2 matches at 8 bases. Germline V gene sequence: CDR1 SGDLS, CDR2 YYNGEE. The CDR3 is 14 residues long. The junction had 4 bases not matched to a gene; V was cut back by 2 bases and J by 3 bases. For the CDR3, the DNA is TGTGCCAGCAGCGTCTCCGGGACTAGCTACGAGCAGTACTTC. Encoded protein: CASSVSGTSYEQYF.

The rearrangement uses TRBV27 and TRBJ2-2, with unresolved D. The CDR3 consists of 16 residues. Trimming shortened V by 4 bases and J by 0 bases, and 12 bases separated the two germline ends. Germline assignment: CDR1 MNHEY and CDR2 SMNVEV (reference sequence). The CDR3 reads CASSSFFRSNTGELFF. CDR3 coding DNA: TGTGCCAGCAGTTCCTTCTTCAGGTCGAACACCGGGGAGCTGTTTTTT.

CDR3 in DNA: TGCAGTGCTGGCCAGGGTTACGAGCAGTACTTC. Protein product: CSAGQGYEQYF. The chain is built from TRBV20-1 and TRBJ2-7, with D maybe TRBD1 (5 bases). Germline lookup yields CDR1 DFQATT and CDR2 SNEGSKA (reference sequence). The V gene lost 5 bases and the J gene lost 4 bases, with 9 bases spanning the gap. CDR3 length: 11 amino acids.

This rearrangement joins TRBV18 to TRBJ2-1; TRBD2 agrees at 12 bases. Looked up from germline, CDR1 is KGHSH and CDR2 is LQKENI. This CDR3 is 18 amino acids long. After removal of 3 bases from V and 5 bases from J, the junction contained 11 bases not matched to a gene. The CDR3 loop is CASSPRRETSGGNNEQFF. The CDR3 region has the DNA TGTGCCAGCTCACCCCGGCGGGAGACTAGCGGGGGTAACAATGAGCAGTTCTTC. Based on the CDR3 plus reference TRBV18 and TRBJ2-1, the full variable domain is NAGVMQNPRHLVRRRGQEARLRCSPMKGHSHVYWYRQLPEEGLKFMVYLQKENIIDESGMPKERFSAEFPKEGPSILRIQQVVRGDSAAYFCASSPRRETSGGNNEQFFGPGTRLTVL.

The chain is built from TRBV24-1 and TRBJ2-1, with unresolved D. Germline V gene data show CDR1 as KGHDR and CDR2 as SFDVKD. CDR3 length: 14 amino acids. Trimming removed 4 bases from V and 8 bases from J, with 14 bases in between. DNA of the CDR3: TGTGCCACCAGTGACCAACCCCGTCGGGATGAGCAGTTCTTC. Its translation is CATSDQPRRDEQFF.

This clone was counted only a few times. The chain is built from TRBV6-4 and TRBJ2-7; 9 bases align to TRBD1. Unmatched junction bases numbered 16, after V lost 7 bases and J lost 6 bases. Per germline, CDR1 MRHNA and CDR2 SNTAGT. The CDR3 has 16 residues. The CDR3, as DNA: TGTGCCAGCACTGTTCCCCCGGGACAGGGAGGCTCCGAGCAGTACGTC. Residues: CASTVPPGQGGSEQYV.

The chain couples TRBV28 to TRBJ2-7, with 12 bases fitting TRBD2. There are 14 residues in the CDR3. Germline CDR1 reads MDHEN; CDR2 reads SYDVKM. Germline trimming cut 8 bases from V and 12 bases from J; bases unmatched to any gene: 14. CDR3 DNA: TGTGCCAGCCGGAGGAGGACTAGCGGGGCCCCCGGGTACTTC. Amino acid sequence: CASRRRTSGAPGYF.

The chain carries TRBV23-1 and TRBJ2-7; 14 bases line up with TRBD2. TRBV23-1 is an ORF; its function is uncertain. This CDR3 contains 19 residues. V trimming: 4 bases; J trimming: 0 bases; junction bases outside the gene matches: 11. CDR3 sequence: CASSPGQGGLAGGSYEQYV. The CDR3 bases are TGCGCCAGCAGTCCGGGACAGGGAGGACTAGCGGGGGGCTCCTACGAGCAGTACGTC.

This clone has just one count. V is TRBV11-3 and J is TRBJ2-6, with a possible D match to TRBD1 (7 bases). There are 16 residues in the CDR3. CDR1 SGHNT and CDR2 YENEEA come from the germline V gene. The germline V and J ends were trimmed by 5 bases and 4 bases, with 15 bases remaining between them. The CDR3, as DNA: TGTGCCAGCAGCGCGGCCAGGGGGGACGGGGCCAACGTCCTGACTTTC. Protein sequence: CASSAARGDGANVLTF.

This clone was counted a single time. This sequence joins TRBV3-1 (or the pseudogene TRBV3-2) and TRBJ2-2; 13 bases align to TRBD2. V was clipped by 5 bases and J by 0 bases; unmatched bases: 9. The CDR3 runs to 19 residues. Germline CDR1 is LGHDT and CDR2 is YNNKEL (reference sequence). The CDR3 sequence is CASSNDGLAGDSNTGELFF. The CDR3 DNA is TGTGCCAGCAGCAACGACGGACTAGCGGGGGATTCGAACACCGGGGAGCTGTTTTTT.

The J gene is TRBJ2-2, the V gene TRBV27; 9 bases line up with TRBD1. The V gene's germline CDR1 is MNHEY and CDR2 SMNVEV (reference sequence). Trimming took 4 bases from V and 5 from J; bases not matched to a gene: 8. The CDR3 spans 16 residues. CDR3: CASSSRDRVRTGELFF. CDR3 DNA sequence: TGTGCCAGCAGTTCCCGGGACAGGGTTCGGACCGGGGAGCTGTTTTTT.

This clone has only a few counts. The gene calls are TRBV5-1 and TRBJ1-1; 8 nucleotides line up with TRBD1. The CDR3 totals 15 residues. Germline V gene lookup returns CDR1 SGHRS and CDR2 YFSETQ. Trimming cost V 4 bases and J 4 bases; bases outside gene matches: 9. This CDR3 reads CASSPGTGPGTEAFF. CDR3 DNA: TGCGCCAGCAGCCCCGGGACAGGCCCAGGCACTGAAGCTTTCTTT.

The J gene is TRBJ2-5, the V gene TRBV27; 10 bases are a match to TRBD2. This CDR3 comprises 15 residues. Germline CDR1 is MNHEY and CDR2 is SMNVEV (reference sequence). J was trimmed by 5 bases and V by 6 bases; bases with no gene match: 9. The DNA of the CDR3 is TGTGCCAGCAGCAATGATCTAGCGGGGGTTGAGACCCAGTACTTC. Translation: CASSNDLAGVETQYF.

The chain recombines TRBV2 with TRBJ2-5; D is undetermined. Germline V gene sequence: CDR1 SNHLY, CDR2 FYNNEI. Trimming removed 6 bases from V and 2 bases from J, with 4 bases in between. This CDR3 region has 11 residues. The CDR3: CASSLQETQYF. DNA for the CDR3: TGTGCCAGCAGCCTGCAAGAGACCCAGTACTTC. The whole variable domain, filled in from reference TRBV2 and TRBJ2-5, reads EPEVTQTPSHQVTQMGQEVILRCVPISNHLYFYWYRQILGQKVEFLVSFYNNEISEKSEIFDDQFSVERPDGSNFTLKIRSTKLEDSAMYFCASSLQETQYFGPGTRLLVL.